Below, 3 T cell receptor beta chains from the same sample are listed, as sequenced in a study of sequential checkpoint blockade in melanoma. Treatment described: randomized to nivolumab then ipilimumab (arm A) or the reverse (arm B). Profiled with immunoSEQ multiplex PCR; TCRdb holds only in-frame clones, not every one. Of roughly 29,000 clones in the sample, 65% to 85% were seen once. The sample in question was CD8+ T cells sorted from blood (inferred from file names), obtained from a patient given nivolumab and ipilimumab in sequence. The receptors stem from a human donor with melanoma.

This clone was counted a few times. This chain connects TRBV14 to TRBJ2-7; weak D call: TRBD2 (5 bases). Trimming removed 3 bases from V and 7 bases from J, with 13 bases in between. Germline CDR1 is SGHDN and CDR2 is FVKESK. The CDR3 has 13 residues. The CDR3 DNA reads as TGTGCCAGCAGCCAGATAACGACTAATGAGCAGTACTTC. This gives the protein CASSQITTNEQYF.

This clone was detected only once. The V gene is TRBV7-9, the J gene TRBJ1-2; 9 bases line up with TRBD1. The CDR3 has 16 amino acids. Germline V gene sequence: CDR1 SEHNR, CDR2 FQNEAQ (reference sequence). The junction had 7 bases not matched to a gene; V was cut back by 5 bases and J by 0 bases. In DNA, the CDR3 is TGTGCCAGCAGCCTAGGACGGGACAGGGCTAACTATGGCTACACCTTC. This encodes CASSLGRDRANYGYTF.

The V and J genes are TRBV4-1 and TRBJ1-1; no clear D. From germline, CDR1 is MGHRA and CDR2 YSYEKL. V was shortened by 0 bases and J by 5 bases, with 7 bases between the two germline ends. The CDR3 is made up of 13 amino acids. CDR3 loop: CASSQDGQTEAFF. The CDR3 DNA follows: TGCGCCAGCAGCCAAGATGGTCAGACTGAAGCTTTCTTT.